A single sample is the source of the 3 T cell receptor beta chains below, sequenced in a study of cytomegalovirus exposure and HLA in healthy donors. Clones were sequenced by immunoSEQ multiplex PCR, and TCRdb holds only the in-frame ones, with some missing. The sample contains 200,000 or so clones, approximately 80% of which appear only once. Sequencing was done on a sample of PBMCs. These receptor sequences come from a man between 18 and 29 years old in good health and CMV-seropositive.

This clone was detected once. Within the sample, other DNA sequences also encode this same CDR3. The J gene is TRBJ1-5, the V gene TRBV27; D is perhaps TRBD1 (5 bases). Germline V gene lookup returns CDR1 MNHEY and CDR2 SMNVEV (reference sequence). The CDR3 length is 13 residues. Trimming shortened V by 2 bases and J by 6 bases, and 8 bases separated the two germline ends. The CDR3: CASSLGQGQPQHF. The CDR3 DNA follows: TGTGCCAGCAGTTTAGGTCAGGGTCAGCCCCAGCATTTT.

The V call is TRBV9, the J call TRBJ2-1; a possible D gene is TRBD2 (6 bases). The CDR3 has 17 amino acids. The V gene's germline CDR1 is SGDLS and CDR2 YYNGEE. Between the trimmed V and J ends, which lost 3 bases and 1 base, there was a span of 17 bases. CDR3 region: CASSADRLGLSYNEQFF. CDR3 sequence (DNA): TGTGCCAGCAGCGCGGATAGGTTGGGACTTTCCTACAATGAGCAGTTCTTC. The entire variable domain, with the rest obtained from reference TRBV9 and TRBJ2-1, is as follows: DSGVTQTPKHLITATGQRVTLRCSPRSGDLSVYWYQQSLDQGLQFLIQYYNGEERAKGNILERFSAQQFPDLHSELNLSSLELGDSALYFCASSADRLGLSYNEQFFGPGTRLTVL.

In this sample, this clone turned up once. The CDR3 loop is CASSQDTRTRGYTF. The CDR3 DNA is TGCGCCAGCAGCCAAGATACAAGGACTCGCGGCTACACCTTC. The chain has TRBV4-3 and TRBJ1-2; D unresolved. CDR3 length equals 14 residues. Trimming shortened V by 0 bases and J by 8 bases, and 13 bases separated the two germline ends. Germline-derived CDR1 and CDR2 are LGHNA and YSLEER.